This entry is about one T cell receptor beta chain. This clonotype appeared a few times. Its specific antigen is unknown. No much larger clonotype is one base removed from it; base qualities were not supplied. Inclusive of the bounding cysteine and phenylalanine, the CDR3 is 15 residues long. The CDR3 DNA has 45 bases and is translated from base 1. V sheds 6 bases and J sheds 2 bases, leaving 14 bases between their ends. The germline V gene sets CDR1 to MNHEY and CDR2 to SVGEGT. Interpreted using the paper, the treatment or condition label stands for: in vitro stimulation with specific CMV peptide epitopes to enrich CMV-specific T cells. This record comes from a study of T cell repertoires in cytomegalovirus infection (dated by TCRdb to the late 2010s). Looking at the study overall: Alongside well-studied HLA-B-restricted epitopes, the peptide stimulations were aimed at recently identified HLA-C-restricted CMV epitopes, whose presentation resists viral immunomodulation. Because public TCR beta signatures pointed to carriage of CMV infection together with the matching HLA type, the HLA type of each donor mattered for the analysis. What the study reported, not specific to this receptor: In both this cohort and an independent cohort of approximately 350 donors, the cumulative frequency of public TCR beta family members distinguished carriers of CMV infection plus the relevant HLA type. The ex vivo response was dominated by HLA-C-restricted CMV-specific TCR beta clonotypes, which also provided the single most frequent clonotype in two of eight donors.

Sequencing was carried out with an Illumina HiSeq 1500. The public reads were reprocessed in TCRdb via fastp at Q25 and MiXCR, keeping in-frame beta chains. Rows are combined by CDR3 protein, so each entry shows the most common genes and DNA. The sample table records around 300,000 distinct CDR3 sequences; 25% of these occur just once. The ten most abundant clones make up approximately 12% of the sample. The sequence is built from TRBV6-2 or TRBV6-3 and TRBJ2-1, with the D call perhaps TRBD1 or TRBD2, as 5 bases match in each case. Sequencing was performed on cultured PBMCs, taken from culture after CMV antigen stimulation. The receptor was isolated from a human donor in good health (CMV status not recorded). Some clones in this sample may be carry-over from other donors' samples. The DNA sequence is as follows: TGTGCCAGCAGACCCCCGGGACCGACCTACAATGAGCAGTTCTTC. It specifies CASRPPGPTYNEQFF.